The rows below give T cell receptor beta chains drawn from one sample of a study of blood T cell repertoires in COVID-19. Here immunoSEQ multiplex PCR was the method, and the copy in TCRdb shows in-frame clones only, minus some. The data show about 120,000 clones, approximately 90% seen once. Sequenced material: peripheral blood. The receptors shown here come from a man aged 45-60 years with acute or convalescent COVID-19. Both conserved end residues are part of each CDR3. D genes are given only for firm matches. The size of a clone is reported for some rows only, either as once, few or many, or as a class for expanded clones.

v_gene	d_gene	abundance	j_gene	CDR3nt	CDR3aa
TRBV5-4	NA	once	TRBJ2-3	TGTGCCAGCAGCTTCACCGGGACTACAGATACGCAGTATTTT	CASSFTGTTDTQYF
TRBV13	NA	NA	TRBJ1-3	TGTGCCAGCAGCACCCGCGGGGGGGGCGCATCTGGAAACACCATATATTTT	CASSTRGGGASGNTIYF
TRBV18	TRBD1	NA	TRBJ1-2	TGTGCCAGCTCACCGACAGGGATGAGAGGCTACACCTTC	CASSPTGMRGYTF
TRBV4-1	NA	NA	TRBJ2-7	TGCGCCAGCAGCCAAGCTTTACGGACAGCCGACAGTGGGCAGTACTTC	CASSQALRTADSGQYF
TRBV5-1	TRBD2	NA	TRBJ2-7	TGCGCCAGCAGCTTTACTAGCGGGGACTACGAGCAGTACTTC	CASSFTSGDYEQYF
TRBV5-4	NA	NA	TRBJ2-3	TGTGCCAGCAGCTTTCCACAGAACACAGATACGCAGTATTTT	CASSFPQNTDTQYF
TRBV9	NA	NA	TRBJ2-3	TGTGCCAGCAGCGCCACGGGTCAGCTCACAGATACGCAGTATTTT	CASSATGQLTDTQYF
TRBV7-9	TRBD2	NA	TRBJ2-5	TGTGCCAGCAGCCCCCCCCGGCTAGCGGGAGTGGAGACCCAGTACTTC	CASSPPRLAGVETQYF
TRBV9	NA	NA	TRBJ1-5	TGTGCCAGCAGCGTTAGTCCCAGAGAGGATCAGCCCCAGCATTTT	CASSVSPREDQPQHF
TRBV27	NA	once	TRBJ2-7	TGTGCCAGCAGCCCATACGGGGGCTCCTACGAGCAGTACTTC	CASSPYGGSYEQYF
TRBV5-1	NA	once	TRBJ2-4	TGCGCCAGCGGGCAGGGGCCAGAAAACATTCAGTACTTC	CASGQGPENIQYF
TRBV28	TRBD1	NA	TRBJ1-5	TGTGCCAGCAGGGCCGCAGGGGGAGAACAGCCCCAGCATTTT	CASRAAGGEQPQHF
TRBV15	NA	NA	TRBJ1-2	TGTGCCACCAGCCTACGACTCCCGGCGGGGTATGGCTACACCTTC	CATSLRLPAGYGYTF
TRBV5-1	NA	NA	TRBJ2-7	TGCGCCAGCAGCTTGGTAATTCTTCGCGAGCAGTACTTC	CASSLVILREQYF
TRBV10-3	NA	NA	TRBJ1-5	TGTGCCATCAGTGAGGACCGAGGGAGAAATCAGCCCCAGCATTTT	CAISEDRGRNQPQHF
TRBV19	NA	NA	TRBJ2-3	TGTGCCAGTTGTCGACAGCTACCCACAGATACGCAGTATTTT	CASCRQLPTDTQYF
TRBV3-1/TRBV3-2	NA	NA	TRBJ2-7	TGTGCCAGCGCCATACGACTGGAGGGTTTGGGCGAGCAGTACTTC	CASAIRLEGLGEQYF
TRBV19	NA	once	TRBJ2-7	TGTGCCAGTAGTATTAAACAGGGTCATCCGGTTTACGAGCAGTACTTC	CASSIKQGHPVYEQYF
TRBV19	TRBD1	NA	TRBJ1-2	TGTGCCAGTAGTAAGGGACAGACTTACTATGGCTACACCTTC	CASSKGQTYYGYTF
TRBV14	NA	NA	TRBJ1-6	TGTGCCAGCAGTCAACTTCTCTATAATTCACCCCTCCACTTT	CASSQLLYNSPLHF
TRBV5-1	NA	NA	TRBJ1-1	TGCGCCAGCAGCTTGTTTATCTCGGTGGGGGGGACTGAAGCTTTCTTT	CASSLFISVGGTEAFF
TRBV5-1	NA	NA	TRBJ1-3	TGCGCCAGCAGCTTAACAGGTCCCTCCTCTGGAAACACCATATATTTT	CASSLTGPSSGNTIYF
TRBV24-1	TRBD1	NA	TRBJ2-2	TGTGCCACCAGTGAGACAGGGTTTTCCGGGGAGCTGTTTTTT	CATSETGFSGELFF
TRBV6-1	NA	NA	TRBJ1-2	TGTGCCAGCAGTGAGGGGCCCGGGTATTTATATGGCTACACCTTC	CASSEGPGYLYGYTF